This T cell receptor beta chain appears in the sequencing data of a study of T-cell reconstitution after alpha-beta-depleted transplantation in children. For TCRbeta, the library was prepared with unique molecular identifiers. MiXCR was run by TCRdb on the PCR reads, yielding one entry per CDR3 protein. This table holds almost 500,000 distinct CDR3 sequences, approximately 12% found once. There are 15 residues in the CDR3. In germline, CDR1 is SQVTM, CDR2 ANQGSEA. Trimming removed 4 bases at V and 0 bases at J, with 15 bases between. The starting material was PBMCs from the stem cell graft donor, obtained from the stem cell graft. The sequence derives from a human donor who donated a stem cell graft to a child with combined immunodeficiency. The rearrangement uses TRBV29-1 and TRBJ1-1, with D uncertain. The CDR3 reads CSVVGSTTMNTEAFF. The CDR3 DNA sequence: TGCAGCGTTGTGGGCAGCACAACGATGAACACTGAAGCTTTCTTT.